The 22 T cell receptor beta chains reported below all come from one sample, sequenced in a study of cytomegalovirus exposure and HLA in healthy donors. Generated by immunoSEQ multiplex PCR, the TCRdb table keeps only in-frame clones and is missing some. The table has roughly 84,000 clones, approximately 91% seen once. The sequenced material came from PBMCs. The receptors here all came from a man aged 25-45 years in good health and CMV-seronegative.

The chain combines TRBV6-4 with TRBJ2-3, with 9 bases that match TRBD2. V dropped 2 bases and J dropped 5; count of bases not matched to a gene: 5. The CDR3 spans 15 residues. From germline, CDR1 is MRHNA and CDR2 SNTAGT. CDR3 sequence: CASSDEAGGRDTQYF. The CDR3 DNA follows: TGTGCCAGCAGTGACGAAGCGGGAGGAAGAGATACGCAGTATTTT.

This clone was recorded only once. The rearrangement links TRBV7-9 to TRBJ2-3, with 9 bases lining up with TRBD2. The germline V gene encodes CDR1 SEHNR and CDR2 FQNEAQ (reference sequence). V lost 3 bases to trimming and J lost 5 bases; unmatched junction nucleotides: 12. The CDR3 has 17 amino acids. The CDR3 sequence: CASSFRASGEVVDTQYF. Written as DNA, the CDR3 is TGTGCCAGCAGCTTCCGCGCTAGCGGGGAGGTGGTAGATACGCAGTATTTT.

V gene TRBV2 combines with J gene TRBJ2-3, with D perhaps TRBD1 (6 bases). The CDR3 spans 14 residues. Germline lookup yields CDR1 SNHLY and CDR2 FYNNEI. The V end was cut by 5 bases, the J end by 4 bases, with 13 bases between. CDR3 sequence: CASSQTGVADTQYF. The CDR3 coding sequence is TGTGCCAGCAGTCAGACAGGTGTGGCAGATACGCAGTATTTT. Using reference TRBV2 and TRBJ2-3 for the parts outside the CDR3, the full variable domain is EPEVTQTPSHQVTQMGQEVILRCVPISNHLYFYWYRQILGQKVEFLVSFYNNEISEKSEIFDDQFSVERPDGSNFTLKIRSTKLEDSAMYFCASSQTGVADTQYFGPGTRLTVL.

The V call is TRBV9, the J call TRBJ2-2, with 8 bases lining up with TRBD2. Germline V CDR1 and CDR2: SGDLS, YYNGEE. The CDR3 covers 18 residues. J lost 6 bases, V lost 0 bases, and 13 bases had no gene match. The CDR3 here is CASSVGVGSGSGPGELFF. The CDR3 DNA reads TGTGCCAGCAGCGTAGGGGTAGGGAGCGGGAGTGGTCCCGGGGAGCTGTTTTTT.

The chain joins TRBV7-2 to TRBJ2-2, with 7 bases matching TRBD2. This CDR3 is built from 15 residues. The germline CDR1 and CDR2 sequences are SGHTA and FQGNSA. With 4 bases clipped from V and 6 bases from J, the junction kept 8 bases outside the gene matches. CDR3 loop: CASSSVTSRSGELFF. The CDR3 bases are TGTGCCAGCAGCTCTGTGACTAGCAGGTCCGGGGAGCTGTTTTTT.

The count of this clone is one. The chain uses TRBV2 and TRBJ1-3, with TRBD1 as a possible D gene (6 bases). Germline-derived CDR1 and CDR2 are SNHLY and FYNNEI. V shed 3 bases and J shed 5 bases, with 11 bases lying between them. This CDR3 region has 14 residues. CDR3 protein: CASSDPQGRNTIYF. The CDR3 coding sequence is TGTGCCAGCAGTGATCCGCAGGGGAGAAACACCATATATTTT.

The chain has TRBV27 and TRBJ2-7; 7 bases fit TRBD1. The CDR3 runs 12 residues. Germline V gene sequence: CDR1 MNHEY, CDR2 SMNVEV (reference sequence). J gave up 7 bases and V 5 bases, and 5 bases lay outside the gene matches. The CDR3 here is CASSLDRVEQYF. In DNA, the CDR3 is TGTGCCAGCAGTCTCGACAGGGTGGAGCAGTACTTC.

The V gene is TRBV5-1, the J gene TRBJ2-3; 8 bases are a match to TRBD2. The CDR3 is 17 amino acids. CDR1 and CDR2 (germline): SGHRS, YFSETQ. J lost 4 bases, V lost 0 bases, and 10 bases had no gene match. The CDR3 region is CASSLEVKRGIPDTQYF. In DNA form, the CDR3 reads TGCGCCAGCAGCTTGGAGGTTAAGCGGGGGATCCCAGATACGCAGTATTTT. The full variable domain, rest sourced from reference TRBV5-1 and TRBJ2-3, is KAGVTQTPRYLIKTRGQQVTLSCSPISGHRSVSWYQQTPGQGLQFLFEYFSETQRNKGNFPGRFSGRQFSNSRSEMNVSTLELGDSALYLCASSLEVKRGIPDTQYFGPGTRLTVL.

J is TRBJ2-1 and V is TRBV2, with 8 positions matching TRBD1. The length of the CDR3 is 12 residues. The germline V gene encodes CDR1 SNHLY and CDR2 FYNNEI. The junction had 3 bases not matched to a gene; V was cut back by 5 bases and J by 9 bases. The CDR3 sequence is CASSPDRGEQFF. CDR3 nucleotide sequence: TGTGCCAGCAGTCCTGACAGGGGTGAGCAGTTCTTC.

This chain links TRBV7-2 with TRBJ2-7, with 7 bases fitting TRBD2. This CDR3 is built from 13 residues. With V trimmed by 5 bases and J by 3 bases, 4 bases remained unmatched. Germline V gene lookup returns CDR1 SGHTA and CDR2 FQGNSA. The CDR3 DNA reads TGTGCCAGCAGCCAATTAGCGGGCTACGAGCAGTACTTC. Protein product: CASSQLAGYEQYF. The full variable domain, rest sourced from reference TRBV7-2 and TRBJ2-7, is GAGVSQSPSNKVTEKGKDVELRCDPISGHTALYWYRQSLGQGLEFLIYFQGNSAPDKSGLPSDRFSAERTGGSVSTLTIQRTQQEDSAVYLCASSQLAGYEQYFGPGTRLTVT.

V usage is TRBV7-9 and J usage is TRBJ1-1; TRBD1 agrees at 7 bases. The germline gives CDR1 SEHNR, CDR2 FQNEAQ (reference sequence). After removal of 1 base from V and 10 bases from J, the junction contained 3 bases not matched to a gene. The CDR3 has 12 residues. The DNA for the CDR3 is TGTGCCAGCAGCTTAGGGGACAGTGCAGCTTTCTTT. Translated: CASSLGDSAAFF.

The chain uses TRBV19 and TRBJ2-2; 10 bases agree with TRBD2. The germline V gene has CDR1 LNHDA and CDR2 SQIVND (reference sequence). CDR3 size: 15 residues. The ends lost 4 bases at V and 4 bases at J; junction bases unmatched: 3. The CDR3 spells CASSTSGRITGELFF. The CDR3 region has the DNA TGTGCCAGTAGTACTAGCGGGAGAATCACCGGGGAGCTGTTTTTT.

The V and J genes are TRBV2 and TRBJ2-2, with TRBD1 matching 9 bases. The CDR3 is made up of 14 amino acids. Losses at the gene ends were 9 bases for V and 1 base for J; bases not matched to a gene: 3. Germline V lookup: CDR1 SNHLY, CDR2 FYNNEI. CDR3 DNA: TGTGCCAGTAAGGGACAGGGGAACACCGGGGAGCTGTTTTTT. It is translated as CASKGQGNTGELFF.

The CDR3 reads CASSDSRVGNTDTQYF. In nucleotides, the CDR3 is TGTGCCAGCAGTGACTCGAGGGTTGGGAACACAGATACGCAGTATTTT. This chain joins TRBV6-4 and TRBJ2-3, with a possible D match to TRBD2 (5 bases). This CDR3 region has 16 residues. Per germline, CDR1 MRHNA and CDR2 SNTAGT. V lost 0 bases and J lost 2, with 12 bases in between.

The chain is built from TRBV7-2 and TRBJ2-7; 8 bases are shared with TRBD1. The germline CDR1 and CDR2 sequences are SGHTA and FQGNSA. The CDR3 runs 14 residues. Trimming at V came to 6 bases and at J to 3 bases, leaving 7 bases not matched to a gene. The CDR3 loop reads CASRSGGSNYEQYF. The CDR3 region has the DNA TGTGCCAGCAGATCAGGGGGCTCGAACTACGAGCAGTACTTC.

This chain uses TRBV2 with TRBJ1-2, with D maybe TRBD1 (5 bases). CDR3 size: 14 residues. V was clipped by 4 bases and J by 4 bases, with 13 bases between them. CDR1 and CDR2 (germline): SNHLY, FYNNEI. CDR3: CASSGGGGRYGYTF. The CDR3 nucleotides read TGTGCCAGCAGTGGGGGGGGAGGTCGCTATGGCTACACCTTC.

The J gene is TRBJ1-5, the V gene TRBV28; 10 bases line up with TRBD1. The CDR3 has 17 amino acids. Germline V gives CDR1 MDHEN, CDR2 SYDVKM. Germline trimming cut 5 bases from V and 6 bases from J; bases unmatched to any gene: 13. CDR3 nucleotide sequence: TGTGCCAGCAGTGTTCCCCTAGACAGGGGGCTATTTCAGCCCCAGCATTTT. Protein: CASSVPLDRGLFQPQHF.

The chain links TRBV7-2 to TRBJ2-1, with 7 bases identical to TRBD2. Germline lookup yields CDR1 SGHTA and CDR2 FQGNSA. This CDR3 is 15 amino acids long. Trimming took 2 bases from V and 2 from J; bases not matched to a gene: 3. The CDR3 region has the DNA TGTGCCAGCAGCTTAACCGGGACTACCTACAATGAGCAGTTCTTC. The encoded protein is CASSLTGTTYNEQFF.

This chain joins TRBV5-5 and TRBJ1-2; 10 bases line up with TRBD1. Looked up from germline, CDR1 is SGHKS and CDR2 is YYEKEE (reference sequence). The CDR3 extends over 14 amino acids. The junction had 6 bases not matched to a gene; V was cut back by 2 bases and J by 8 bases. In nucleotides, the CDR3 is TGTGCCAGCAGCTTTGGGACAGGGGTATTAGGCTACACCTTC. Its protein is CASSFGTGVLGYTF.

CDR3 amino acids: CASSFGSGGNYEQYF. The CDR3 coding sequence is TGTGCCAGCAGTTTCGGGAGCGGGGGGAACTACGAGCAGTACTTC. V and J are TRBV6-6 and TRBJ2-7, with 9 positions matching TRBD2. The germline V gene encodes CDR1 MNHNY and CDR2 SVGAGI (reference sequence). V dropped 4 bases and J dropped 3; count of bases not matched to a gene: 7. The CDR3 loop spans 15 amino acids.

The chain recombines TRBV5-4 with TRBJ2-7; 9 nucleotides match TRBD2. Per the germline V gene, CDR1 is SGHNT and CDR2 is YYREEE (reference sequence). The CDR3 covers 16 residues. Trimming took 4 bases from V and 3 from J; bases not matched to a gene: 11. The CDR3 loop reads CASSPSWTSDIYEQYF. As DNA, the CDR3 is TGTGCCAGCAGCCCTAGTTGGACTAGCGACATCTACGAGCAGTACTTC.

The genes are TRBV18 and TRBJ2-1; TRBD2 aligns across 9 bases. Per germline, CDR1 KGHSH and CDR2 LQKENI. The CDR3 is 16 amino acids. V dropped 1 base and J dropped 5; count of bases not matched to a gene: 6. The CDR3 spells CASSPQAGGLNNEQFF. In DNA, the CDR3 is TGTGCCAGCTCACCACAAGCGGGGGGCCTAAACAATGAGCAGTTCTTC.